The TCR beta chain described here comes from a study of cytomegalovirus exposure and HLA in healthy donors. Study observations and caveats: V- and J-gene trimming of TCR beta was linked (in a later analysis) to a missense DCLRE1C variant.

Researchers ran the PCR with 60 Vbeta and 13 Jbeta primers. As handled by the study authors: In a later analysis, approximately 80 million unique TCR beta chains included roughly 11 million shared by two or more donors. The repertoire was sequenced with immunoSEQ multiplex PCR; TCRdb's copy has only in-frame clones and lacks some. V and J calls and clone size are those listed in that table; D and trimming were worked out from the DNA. This sample carries about 99,000 clones, approximately 80% of them seen once, and the ten largest clones take around 3.4%. A remark on this clone: Its antigen is not identified.

From germline, CDR1 is LNHDA and CDR2 SQIVND (reference sequence). The CDR3 totals 14 residues. Trimming cost V 6 bases and J 6 bases, with 15 bases left between them. The chain has TRBV19 and TRBJ1-5; weak D call: TRBD1 (5 bases). The sample was PBMCs. The sequence derives from a man between 35 and 55 years old in good health and CMV-seronegative. The CDR3 reads CASRTRGLGQPQHF. Here the CDR3 DNA reads TGTGCCAGTAGGACAAGGGGCCTGGGTCAGCCCCAGCATTTT.